Included here is one T cell receptor beta chain sequence, with context. What it recognizes is unknown. Unique molecular identifiers featured in each of the TCR beta cDNA libraries. Using its own MiXCR run on the PCR reads, TCRdb lists one record per CDR3 protein. The sample consists of a few hundred thousand distinct CDR3 sequences, roughly 38% of them appearing once. The sample is drawn from a study of post-analysis software for immune sequencing data. Study findings and constraints: Patients carried roughly 5 TRBV segments more frequently than controls did, and TRBV5-6, TRBV5-1 and TRBV20-1 were among them.

The CDR3 is 19 amino acids. Germline trimming cut 4 bases from V and 0 bases from J; bases unmatched to any gene: 8. CDR1 MGHRA and CDR2 YSYEKL come from the germline V gene. Sequenced input: blood. The rearrangement links TRBV4-1 to TRBJ2-1, with TRBD2 matching 14 bases. This TCR derives from a girl aged 5 to 17 with multiple sclerosis. Written as DNA, the CDR3 is TGCGCCAGCAGCCGAAAGGGGACTAGCGGGGGAACCTCCTACAATGAGCAGTTCTTC. It is translated as CASSRKGTSGGTSYNEQFF.